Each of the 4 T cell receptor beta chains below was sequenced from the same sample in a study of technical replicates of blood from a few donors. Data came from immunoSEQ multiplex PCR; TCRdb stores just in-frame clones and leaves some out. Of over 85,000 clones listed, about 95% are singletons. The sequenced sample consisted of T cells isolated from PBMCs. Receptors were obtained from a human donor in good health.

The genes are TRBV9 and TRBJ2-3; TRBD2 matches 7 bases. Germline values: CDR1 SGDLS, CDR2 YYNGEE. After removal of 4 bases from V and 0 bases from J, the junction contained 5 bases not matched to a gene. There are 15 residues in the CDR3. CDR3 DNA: TGTGCCAGCAGCCCCCGGACTAGTAGCACAGATACGCAGTATTTT. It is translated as CASSPRTSSTDTQYF.

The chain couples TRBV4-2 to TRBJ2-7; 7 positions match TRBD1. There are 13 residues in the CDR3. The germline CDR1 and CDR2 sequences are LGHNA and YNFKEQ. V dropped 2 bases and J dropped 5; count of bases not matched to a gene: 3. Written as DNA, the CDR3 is TGTGCCAGCAGCCAAATAACAGGGGACGAGCAGTACTTC. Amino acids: CASSQITGDEQYF.

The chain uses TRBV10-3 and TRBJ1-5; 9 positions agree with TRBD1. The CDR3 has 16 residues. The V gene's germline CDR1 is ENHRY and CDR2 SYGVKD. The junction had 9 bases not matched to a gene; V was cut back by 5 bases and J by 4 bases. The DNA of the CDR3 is TGTGCCATCAGTAAGGGACAGGGCGACGGGAATCAGCCCCAGCATTTT. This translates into CAISKGQGDGNQPQHF.

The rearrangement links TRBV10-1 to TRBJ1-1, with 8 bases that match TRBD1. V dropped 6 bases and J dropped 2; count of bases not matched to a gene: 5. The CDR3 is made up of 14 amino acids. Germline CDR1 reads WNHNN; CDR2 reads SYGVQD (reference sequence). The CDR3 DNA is TGCGCCAGCAGCTCAGGGGGCGCAAACACTGAAGCTTTCTTT. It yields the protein CASSSGGANTEAFF.